This passage covers 4 T cell receptor beta chains from one sample sequenced in a study of shared clonotypes between healthy human individuals. Assay: immunoSEQ multiplex PCR; the TCRdb copy retains only in-frame clones and omits some. The sample contains roughly 1 million clones, about 75% of which appear only once. Sequencing was carried out using memory CD4+ T cells sorted from blood. Sample subset: CD45RA-negative fraction. All receptors derive from a man between 18 and 29 years old in good health.

The chain has TRBV12-5 and TRBJ2-7, with D unresolved. CDR3 size: 13 residues. The V and J ends lost 7 bases and 5 bases respectively, with 15 bases between them. CDR1 and CDR2 from the germline V gene are LGHNT and FRNRAP. The CDR3 protein is CASAPRWQNEQYF. The DNA of the CDR3 is TGTGCTAGTGCCCCGCGCTGGCAGAACGAGCAGTACTTC.

This clone was picked up one time. V gene TRBV19 combines with J gene TRBJ1-3; TRBD1 matches at 8 bases. After removal of 8 bases from V and 0 bases from J, the junction contained 9 bases not matched to a gene. CDR1 is LNHDA, CDR2 SQIVND, per germline (reference sequence). The length of the CDR3 is 16 residues. Here the CDR3 DNA reads TGTGCCAGTTTTGACAGGGGACCGAGCTCTGGAAACACCATATATTTT. Translated: CASFDRGPSSGNTIYF. Drawing the rest from reference TRBV19 and TRBJ1-3, the complete variable domain is DGGITQSPKYLFRKEGQNVTLSCEQNLNHDAMYWYRQDPGQGLRLIYYSQIVNDFQKGDIAEGYSVSREKKESFPLTVTSAQKNPTAFYLCASFDRGPSSGNTIYFGEGSWLTVV.

V is TRBV2 and J is TRBJ2-5, with TRBD2 identical over 7 bases. The CDR3 runs 14 residues. CDR1 and CDR2 from the germline V gene are SNHLY and FYNNEI. The ends lost 8 bases at V and 7 bases at J; junction bases unmatched: 13. DNA of the CDR3: TGTGCCAGCGCCGAGACTGGGGAGGGTTGGACCCAGTACTTC. Translation gives CASAETGEGWTQYF.

The V and J genes are TRBV6-1 and TRBJ1-5; no clear D gene. In germline, CDR1 is MNHNS, CDR2 SASEGT. There are 14 residues in the CDR3. The germline V and J ends were trimmed by 6 bases and 0 bases, with 9 bases remaining between them. CDR3 in DNA: TGTGCCAGCAGCCCTCTAGATAGCAATCAGCCCCAGCATTTT. It is translated as CASSPLDSNQPQHF.